This entry describes one T cell receptor (beta chain). Its cognate antigen has yet to be identified. Base qualities are not at hand, and no much larger clone is one base apart. Trimming at the junction amounts to 2 bases on V and 4 bases on J, and the germline ends lie 11 bases apart. The germline V gene (reference sequence) provides CDR1 SEHNR and CDR2 FQNEAQ. Measured from the cysteine to the phenylalanine, the CDR3 is 14 residues long. Only the CDR3 region is kept as DNA, spanning 42 bases read in frame from base 1. The cohort comprised some 700 healthy bone marrow donors. At the time of sampling, every cohort member was nominally healthy, though immune exposures that went unrecorded were likely present. The donor was CMV seronegative and belonged to the group of over 300 seronegative cohort members. Every donor gave a peripheral blood sample, and the peripheral blood mononuclear cells from that sample were used for TCR beta sequencing. The Qiagen DNeasy Blood Extraction Kit was used to extract genomic DNA from the blood cell samples.

The data originate from a study of cytomegalovirus exposure and HLA in healthy donors (dated by TCRdb to about 2017). At the level of the whole study: In an earlier analysis of fewer than 750 of the donors, 250 to 350 Gb of sequence data and just under 120 million unique TCR beta sequences from about 190 million T cells were reported. Roughly 300 gigabases of sequencing data and approximately 93 million unique TCR sequences were included in an early release covering about 700 HLA-typed donors. The genetic ancestry cluster associated with self-reported Caucasian donors included 81% of the 398 genotyped donors. The study aimed to test whether cataloging public T cell receptors could reveal signatures of past pathogen exposure. The T cell repertoires of about 700 subjects were profiled by immunosequencing and related to cytomegalovirus serostatus. Along with the roughly 710-subject first cohort, a separate validation cohort of about 110 different subjects was used. The study combined high-throughput TCR immunosequencing, statistical association of individual TCRs with disease status, and machine learning to predict cytomegalovirus infection status. A later analysis re-analyzed previously published TCR beta repertoires from roughly 690 donors and added high-resolution HLA genotyping to study TCR occurrence patterns. The later analysis used no new phenotypic data to find candidate immune exposures, relying instead on TCR beta sequences and their occurrence across donors. To decide whether each TCR beta V gene segment behaved as functional or pseudogenic, an earlier analysis of approximately 620 of the donors relied on high-throughput TCR beta sequencing. Alongside the repertoire data, information on donor age, sex, ethnicity and CMV serostatus was compiled. A later genetic analysis took genome-wide SNP genotypes for about 65% of the 666 donors and used that subset as a discovery cohort. All discovery cohort repertoires had been generated using a single sequencing platform. HLA typing covered class I and class II loci at four-digit resolution. The number of donors typed differed by locus, with about 629-630 for A, B, C, DRB1 and DQB1, 522 for DQA1, some 570 for DPA1, and 400 to 490 for DPB1. Five DR-DQ haplotypes were handled as single units for association and clustering, since linkage in the cohort was strong. Across under 500 genotyped donors of the cohort, an average of approximately 200,000 unique TCR beta nucleotide sequences per donor were sequenced, and 15% to 20% of those sequences were non-productive.

What the authors observed across the whole study: At a false discovery rate of 0.05, a later analysis linked some 17,000 TCR beta sequences to specific HLA alleles. A group of highly shared sequence variants was considered likely to be a technical artifact of the sequencing pipeline. Strong co-occurrence of HLA alleles, especially DR and DQ, made assigning TCR associations to individual alleles difficult. HLA typing was unavailable for some donors at each locus, so association tests used only the typed subset. Some IMGT-functional V segments, including TRBV6-2 and TRBV6-3, could not be distinguished by the 87-base-pair reads and were therefore excluded. A later genetic analysis reported fewer N-insertions in productive TCRs among donors in an Asian-associated ancestry cluster than the roughly 690-donor mean. The authors suggested that the approach could potentially be extended to other disease states and immunological phenotypes. Correlated functional status among segregating V segments might be attributable to linkage disequilibrium, but an unknown experimental factor could not be ruled out. In vitro tests confirmed that a few of the cytomegalovirus-associated TCR beta chains recognize cytomegalovirus antigens. A further reported finding was that TCR beta sequences accurately predicted the HLA-A and HLA-B alleles for most subjects in the first cohort. Cytomegalovirus status was reported to be diagnosed by the classifier with high specificity and sensitivity in both the original and validation cohorts. Several of the top co-occurrence clusters appeared to be linked to parvovirus B19, influenza, CMV and Epstein-Barr virus, according to a later analysis. Because counts were too low, under 20 rarely observed V segments, including chromosome 9 orphons, were left out of the earlier analysis of a few hundred of the donors. CMV serostatus was the only immune exposure information available for the cohort. In a later analysis, most CMV-associated TCR beta chains were found to appear HLA-restricted, with HLA associations seemingly driven largely by CMV exposure. In a later analysis, TCR association rates were found to vary across HLA loci, with the most associated TCRs seen for DRB1 alleles and the fewest for HLA-C alleles. Across donors, most TCR sequences were observed very rarely, whereas some public TCRs were present in many individuals. In this cohort, only TCR beta chains were sequenced, and detectable features were limited by the absence of alpha or paired-chain data. An earlier analysis of approximately 540 of the donors showed that most TCR beta V segments appeared in productive rearrangements either about 90% or about 30% of the time, which broadly matched IMGT annotations. The study gave a list of 150 to 200 TCR beta chains associated with cytomegalovirus. An association between a missense DCLRE1C variant and V-gene and J-gene trimming of TCR beta chains was found in a later genetic analysis and replicated in an independent cohort. In a later analysis, HLA-associated TCR beta chains showed more clonal expansion and lower generation probabilities than non-associated chains that were equally common. Presence/absence analyses assumed roughly uniform sequencing depth across donors, an assumption that may not hold.

Libraries were built with the immunoSEQ multiplex PCR assay. For the multiplex PCR, a mixture combining 60 forward primers for TCR Vbeta segments and 13 reverse primers for TCR Jbeta segments was used. The CDR3 region of rearranged TCR beta genes was amplified from genomic DNA with a multiplex PCR assay. The Illumina HiSeq System was used to sequence the amplified TCR beta libraries as 87-base-pair reads. The paper's processing steps were these. Across the 670 or so repertoires, a later analysis counted approximately 75 million unique TCR beta chains, around 11 million of which were shared by at least two donors. A nearest-neighbor algorithm error-corrected the raw reads and collapsed the reads into unique sequences, merging closely related sequences to remove PCR and sequencing errors. Alignment of CDR3 sequences to IMGT reference sequences was used to assign V, D and J gene segments. Each retained sequence needed at least a six-nucleotide match to both a V gene segment and a J gene segment. A rearrangement counted as productive if the CDR3 had no stop codons and remained in frame with V and J, and every other rearrangement counted as non-productive. CDR3 was defined according to IMGT convention as the region running from the second conserved V-encoded cysteine to the conserved J-encoded phenylalanine. Sequences without an unambiguous match to a single V gene segment were excluded from the earlier analysis of several hundred of the donors. In an earlier analysis of roughly 600 of the donors, a V segment was called functional when productive rearrangements were above 56.7%, and segregating when the standard deviation between donors exceeded 5%. A statistical classification framework was built for diagnosing cytomegalovirus status from the catalog of TCR beta chain sequences. In a later analysis, TCR nucleotide sequences were compared against IMGT/GENE-DB human TR gene sequences so that V and J genes could be assigned. The TCRdist pipeline was used in a later analysis to assign CDR3 sequences and most-parsimonious VDJ recombination scenarios. In a later analysis, each TCR beta chain was defined by its CDR3 amino acid sequence together with its V-gene family, and reads without a unique V-gene family were excluded. In a later analysis, around 600 highly shared, low-generation-probability nucleotide sequences were removed to address suspected cross-contamination and a sequencing artifact. For each public chain, a later analysis derived a clonal expansion index from normalized ranks of inferred template counts within each repertoire. In a later analysis, generation probabilities were computed with a VDJ recombination model fitted to out-of-frame rearrangements, and the resulting probabilities were checked against IGoR. A later analysis scored TCR-TCR, TCR-HLA and TCR-CMV co-occurrence with hypergeometric tests, applying a repertoire-size bias correction to TCR pairs. False discovery rates were estimated in a later analysis by permuting HLA or CMV assignments 20 times. In a later analysis, co-occurring TCRs were grouped using DBSCAN, and TCRdist sequence similarity was added for clustering within HLA-allele-positive subsets. Co-occurrence clustering excluded repertoires with fewer than 30,000 or more than 120,000 public chains, plus five with anomalous nucleotide sharing. TCRdb carries this immuneACCESS record with in-frame sequences only. Its versions omit some clonotypes, under half of them owing to an unresolved V gene in the studies checked, with the rest unexplained. The DNA was the basis for D and trimming; V, J and clone size are from that table. The sample table contains 130,000 or so clones; only one count was recorded for over 80% of them. Jointly, the top ten make up 1.5% to 1.9% of the sample.

Sequenced input: PBMCs. The origin of this receptor is a man in his forties or fifties in good health and CMV-seronegative. The chain was built from TRBV7-9 and TRBJ1-1; no D gene is confidently identified. The sequenced DNA: TGTGCCAGCAGCTTAAGAGGTTACGGCACTGAAGCTTTCTTT. Protein translation: CASSLRGYGTEAFF.